This entry concerns a single TCR beta chain. Regarding time point: pre-sensitization, week 0. Documented treatment: therapeutic diphenylcyclopropenone sensitization with weekly scalp DPC. The V and J ends lost 3 bases and 0 bases respectively, with 15 bases between them. The germline V gene has CDR1 KGHDR and CDR2 SFDVKD. This CDR3 comprises 17 residues. The data were taken from a study of human T cells and chemical hapten exposure. TCRdb processed the RACE reads anew with MiXCR; each CDR3 protein has one entry. The sample holds about 350,000 distinct CDR3 sequences, about 5% seen once. This sequence was found in a woman younger than 30 with alopecia areata. Some clones in this sample may be carry-over from other donors' samples. This chain joins TRBV24-1 and TRBJ2-3; D could derive from TRBD1 or TRBD2 (5 bases each). Sequences were derived from whole blood, sampled in connection with sensitization to the hapten diphenylcyclopropenone (DPC). In nucleotides, the CDR3 is TGTGCCACCAGTGATGGAATCGGGGCCGCTAGCACAGATACGCAGTATTTT. It encodes CATSDGIGAASTDTQYF.